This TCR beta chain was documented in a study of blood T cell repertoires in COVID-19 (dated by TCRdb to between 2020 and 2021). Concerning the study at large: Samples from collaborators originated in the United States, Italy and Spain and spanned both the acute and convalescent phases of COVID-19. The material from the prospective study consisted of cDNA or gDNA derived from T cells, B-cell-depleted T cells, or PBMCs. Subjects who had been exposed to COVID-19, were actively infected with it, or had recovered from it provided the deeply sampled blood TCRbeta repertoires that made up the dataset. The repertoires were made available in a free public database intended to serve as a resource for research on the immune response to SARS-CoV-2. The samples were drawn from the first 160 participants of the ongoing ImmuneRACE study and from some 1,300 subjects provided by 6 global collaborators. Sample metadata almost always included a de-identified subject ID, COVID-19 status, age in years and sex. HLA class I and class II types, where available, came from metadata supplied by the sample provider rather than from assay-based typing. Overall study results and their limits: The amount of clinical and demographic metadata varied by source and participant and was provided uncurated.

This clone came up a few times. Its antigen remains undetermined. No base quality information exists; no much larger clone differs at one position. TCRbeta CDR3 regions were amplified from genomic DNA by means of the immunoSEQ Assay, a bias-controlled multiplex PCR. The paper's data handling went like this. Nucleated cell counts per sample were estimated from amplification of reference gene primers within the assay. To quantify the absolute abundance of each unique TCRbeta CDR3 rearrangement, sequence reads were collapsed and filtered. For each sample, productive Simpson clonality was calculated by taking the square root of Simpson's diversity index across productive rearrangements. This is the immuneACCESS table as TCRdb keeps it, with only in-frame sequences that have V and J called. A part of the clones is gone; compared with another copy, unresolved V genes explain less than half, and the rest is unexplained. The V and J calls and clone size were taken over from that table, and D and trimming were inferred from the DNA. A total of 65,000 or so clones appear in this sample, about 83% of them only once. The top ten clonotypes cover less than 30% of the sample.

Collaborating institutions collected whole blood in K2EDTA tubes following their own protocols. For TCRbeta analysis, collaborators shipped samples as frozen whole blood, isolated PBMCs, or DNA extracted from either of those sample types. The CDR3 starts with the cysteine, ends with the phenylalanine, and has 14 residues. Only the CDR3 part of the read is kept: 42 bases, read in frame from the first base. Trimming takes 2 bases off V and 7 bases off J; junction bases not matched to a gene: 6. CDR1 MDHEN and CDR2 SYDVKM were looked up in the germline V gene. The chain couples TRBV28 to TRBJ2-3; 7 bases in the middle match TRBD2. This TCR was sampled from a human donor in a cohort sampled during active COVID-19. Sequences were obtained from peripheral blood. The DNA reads TGTGCCAGCAGTTTAGGGGAGGGAAGGCATACGCAGTATTTT. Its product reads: CASSLGEGRHTQYF.